The clone carrying this T cell receptor (beta chain) has only one observation. The data were taken from a study of a mutant IDH1 vaccine in newly diagnosed glioma. Whole-study context: Most had both radiotherapy and temozolomide beforehand; others had only one.

This CDR3 is 15 amino acids long. V was pared by 0 bases and J by 2 bases, with 0 bases of the junction left unmatched. From germline, CDR1 is MNHEY and CDR2 SVGAGI. The time point denotes: baseline, week 1 (first vaccination visit). Treatment denoted: pre-vaccination baseline after standard-of-care therapy. Method: immunoSEQ multiplex PCR; TCRdb's copy keeps in-frame clones and lacks some. Found here are some 70,000 clones, less than 85% of them singletons; the top ten hold 7% to 10%. The receptor was isolated from a man aged 50-59 years with glioma. The sample was PBMCs, taken from a glioma patient treated with radiotherapy, temozolomide or both. The chain is built from TRBV6-5 and TRBJ1-2, with 10 bases matching TRBD1. The CDR3 region is CASSYSGQGNYGYTF. DNA for the CDR3: TGTGCCAGCAGTTACTCGGGACAGGGGAACTATGGCTACACCTTC.